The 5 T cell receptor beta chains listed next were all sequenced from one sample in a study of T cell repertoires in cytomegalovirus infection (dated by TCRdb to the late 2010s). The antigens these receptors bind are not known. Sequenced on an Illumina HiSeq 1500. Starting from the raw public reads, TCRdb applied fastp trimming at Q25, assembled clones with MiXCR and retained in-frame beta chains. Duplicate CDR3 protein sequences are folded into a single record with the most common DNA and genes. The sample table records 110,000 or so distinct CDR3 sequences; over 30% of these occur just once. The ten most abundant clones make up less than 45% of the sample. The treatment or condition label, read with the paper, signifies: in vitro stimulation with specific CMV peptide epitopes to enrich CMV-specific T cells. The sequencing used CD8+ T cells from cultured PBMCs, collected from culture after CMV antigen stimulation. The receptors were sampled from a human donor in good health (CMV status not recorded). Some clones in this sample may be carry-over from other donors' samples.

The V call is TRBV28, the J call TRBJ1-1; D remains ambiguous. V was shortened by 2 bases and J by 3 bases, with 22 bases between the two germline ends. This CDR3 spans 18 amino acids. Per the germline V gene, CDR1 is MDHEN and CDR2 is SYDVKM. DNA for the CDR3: TGTGCCAGCAGTTTAGGGAACTGGCAGGAGAAGGAGGACACTGAAGCTTTCTTT. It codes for CASSLGNWQEKEDTEAFF.

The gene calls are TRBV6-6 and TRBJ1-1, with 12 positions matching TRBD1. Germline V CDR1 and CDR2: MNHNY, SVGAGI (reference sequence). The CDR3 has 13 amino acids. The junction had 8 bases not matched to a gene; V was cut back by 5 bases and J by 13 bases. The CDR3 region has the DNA TGTGCCAGCAGTCGGGACAGGGGGCGTAGAATTTTCTTT. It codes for CASSRDRGRRIFF.

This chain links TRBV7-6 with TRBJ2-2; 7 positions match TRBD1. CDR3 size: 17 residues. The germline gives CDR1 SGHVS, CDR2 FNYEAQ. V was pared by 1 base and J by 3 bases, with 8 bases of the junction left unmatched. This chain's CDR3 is CASSLVQGTPDTGELFF. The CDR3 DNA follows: TGTGCCAGCAGCTTAGTACAGGGGACCCCCGACACCGGGGAGCTGTTTTTT.

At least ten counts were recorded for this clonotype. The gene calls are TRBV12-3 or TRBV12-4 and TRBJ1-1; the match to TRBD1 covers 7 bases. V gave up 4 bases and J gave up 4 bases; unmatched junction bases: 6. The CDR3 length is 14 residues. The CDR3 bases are TGTGCCAGCAGTTCCCGACAGGGAAGCACTGAAGCTTTCTTT. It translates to CASSSRQGSTEAFF.

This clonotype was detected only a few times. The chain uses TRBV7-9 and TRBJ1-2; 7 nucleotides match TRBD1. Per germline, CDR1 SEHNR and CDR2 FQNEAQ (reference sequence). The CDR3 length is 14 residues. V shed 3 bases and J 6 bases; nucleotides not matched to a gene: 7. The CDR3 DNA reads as TGTGCCAGCAGCTTTTCAGGACAGGAAGATGGCTACACCTTC. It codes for CASSFSGQEDGYTF. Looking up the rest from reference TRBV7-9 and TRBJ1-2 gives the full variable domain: DTGVSQNPRHKITKRGQNVTFRCDPISEHNRLYWYRQTLGQGPEFLTYFQNEAQLEKSRLLSDRFSAERPKGSFSTLEIQRTEQGDSAMYLCASSFSGQEDGYTFGSGTRLTVV.